Below are 31 T cell receptor beta chains sequenced from a single sample in a study of blood T cell repertoires in COVID-19. The assay was immunoSEQ multiplex PCR, and TCRdb's table has in-frame clones only and misses some. The repertoire consists of about 120,000 clones, with about 79% occurring once and the leading ten covering around 37%. The sequencing sample was made of peripheral blood. The receptor source for this set is a man aged 35-49 years with active or convalescent COVID-19.

This clone is a singleton in its sample. This chain uses TRBV30 with TRBJ1-1; no definite D call. CDR3 length: 11 residues. V was trimmed by 0 bases and J by 9 bases, leaving 8 bases between them. Germline CDR1 reads GTSNPN; CDR2 reads SVGIG (reference sequence). CDR3 DNA: TGTGCCTGGAGTGTACTTGTCCAAGCTTTCTTT. Its translation: CAWSVLVQAFF.

This clone was counted a few times. The chain joins TRBV7-3 to TRBJ1-1; D perhaps matches TRBD1 (6 bases). CDR1 SGHTA and CDR2 FQGTGA come from the germline V gene. The CDR3 is 13 amino acids. V was trimmed by 5 bases and J by 10 bases, leaving 17 bases between them. The CDR3 sequence is CASSPAGGRVAFF. In nucleotides, the CDR3 is TGTGCCAGCAGCCCCGCCGGGGGGCGGGTAGCTTTCTTT.

DNA for the CDR3: TGTGCCAGCAGCGGACTAGCGGGAAATGAGCAGTTCTTC. The encoded protein is CASSGLAGNEQFF. The gene calls are TRBV6-4 and TRBJ2-1, with 12 bases that match TRBD2. Germline V lookup: CDR1 MRHNA, CDR2 SNTAGT. V trimming: 6 bases; J trimming: 7 bases; junction bases outside the gene matches: 1. The CDR3 is made up of 13 amino acids.

The chain recombines TRBV28 with TRBJ2-7; 9 nucleotides line up with TRBD2. Germline CDR1 is MDHEN and CDR2 is SYDVKM. The CDR3 spans 14 residues. V lost 3 bases to trimming and J lost 4 bases; unmatched junction nucleotides: 4. The CDR3 nucleotides are TGTGCCAGCAGTTTCAAGCGGGGGGCTTACGAGCAGTACTTC. Translating it yields CASSFKRGAYEQYF.

CDR3 residues: CASSLRGLALRPVNTGELFF. The CDR3 nucleotides are TGTGCCAGCAGTCTGCGAGGACTAGCGCTTCGACCTGTGAACACCGGGGAGCTGTTTTTT. The chain employs TRBV2 and TRBJ2-2; 9 nucleotides align to TRBD2. J gave up 1 base and V 5 bases, and 17 bases lay outside the gene matches. Germline CDR1 and CDR2: SNHLY and FYNNEI. This CDR3 has 20 residues.

This chain uses TRBV19 with TRBJ1-2, with 8 bases matching TRBD1. Germline CDR1 is LNHDA and CDR2 is SQIVND (reference sequence). V trimming: 3 bases; J trimming: 7 bases; junction bases outside the gene matches: 10. This CDR3 contains 15 residues. CDR3 in DNA: TGTGCCAGTAGTATGGAAGGACAGGGATTTTTTGGCTACACCTTC. Residues: CASSMEGQGFFGYTF.

J is TRBJ2-3 and V is TRBV5-1; 10 bases map to TRBD2. There are 15 residues in the CDR3. V lost 3 bases to trimming and J lost 4 bases; unmatched junction nucleotides: 5. Germline CDR1 and CDR2: SGHRS and YFSETQ. CDR3 in DNA: TGCGCCAGCAGCTCCTTAGCGGGGGGATCAGATACGCAGTATTTT. Translating gives CASSSLAGGSDTQYF.

The genes are TRBV28 and TRBJ1-1; tentatively, D is TRBD1 (6 bases). The CDR3 spans 14 residues. Germline CDR1 reads MDHEN; CDR2 reads SYDVKM. Deletions cut 2 bases from V and 5 bases from J, with 12 bases between. The CDR3 bases are TGTGCCAGCAGTTTAATGACAGGTGGGACTGAAGCTTTCTTT. It yields the protein CASSLMTGGTEAFF.

This clone was found once. The CDR3 protein is CASSLVTGQGNTEAFF. The DNA of the CDR3 is TGTGCCAGCAGCTTAGTAACGGGACAAGGGAACACTGAAGCTTTCTTT. V is TRBV7-6 and J is TRBJ1-1, with a weak D call TRBD1 (6 bases). The CDR3 totals 16 residues. V was trimmed by 1 base and J by 1 base, leaving 13 bases between them. Germline lookup yields CDR1 SGHVS and CDR2 FNYEAQ.

The V and J genes are TRBV27 and TRBJ1-1; D unresolved. The CDR3 consists of 13 residues. Germline V gene data show CDR1 as MNHEY and CDR2 as SMNVEV (reference sequence). The V gene lost 8 bases and the J gene lost 0 bases, with 10 bases spanning the gap. CDR3 loop: CASLGRMNTEAFF. The DNA of the CDR3 is TGTGCCAGCCTCGGCAGGATGAACACTGAAGCTTTCTTT.

The chain recombines TRBV5-6 with TRBJ2-7; D call uncertain. Trimming took off 1 base at V and 4 bases at J, with 6 bases between the two ends. The germline V gene has CDR1 SGHDT and CDR2 YYEEEE. This CDR3 comprises 12 residues. The CDR3 DNA is TGTGCCAGCAGCTTGAGCCTTTACGAGCAGTACTTC. This encodes CASSLSLYEQYF. Drawing the rest from reference TRBV5-6 and TRBJ2-7, the complete variable domain is DAGVTQSPTHLIKTRGQQVTLRCSPKSGHDTVSWYQQALGQGPQFIFQYYEEEERQRGNFPDRFSGHQFPNYSSELNVNALLLGDSALYLCASSLSLYEQYFGPGTRLTVT.

This rearrangement joins TRBV6-2 or TRBV6-3 to TRBJ1-1; TRBD1 matches 9 bases. V lost 6 bases and J lost 4; bases outside the gene matches: 9. This CDR3 comprises 15 residues. Germline V gene data show CDR1 as MNHEY and CDR2 as SVGEGT. The CDR3 here is CASSDGWTGATEAFF. DNA for the CDR3: TGTGCCAGCAGCGACGGGTGGACAGGGGCCACTGAAGCTTTCTTT.

The CDR3 sequence is CAIRTENTGELFF. The CDR3, as DNA: TGTGCCATACGGACAGAAAACACCGGGGAGCTGTTTTTT. V gene TRBV10-3 combines with J gene TRBJ2-2; tentative D call: TRBD1 (6 bases). CDR1 and CDR2 from the germline V gene are ENHRY and SYGVKD. The CDR3 extends over 13 amino acids. V gave up 9 bases and J gave up 2 bases, with 10 bases separating them.

The chain joins TRBV24-1 to TRBJ2-7; possible D gene TRBD1, 5 bases. With 5 bases removed from V and 6 bases from J, the gap between germline ends came to 22 bases. The germline V gene encodes CDR1 KGHDR and CDR2 SFDVKD. CDR3 length: 16 amino acids. Here the CDR3 DNA reads TGTGCCACCAGTGCCATTACCCCTTGGGGCTTACCCGAGCAGTACTTC. It is translated as CATSAITPWGLPEQYF.

This chain connects TRBV7-2 to TRBJ2-7; 7 bases match TRBD2. V shed 3 bases and J 6 bases; nucleotides not matched to a gene: 11. CDR1 is SGHTA, CDR2 FQGNSA, per germline. This CDR3 is built from 15 residues. This chain's CDR3 is CASSFFAGELGEQYF. For the CDR3, the DNA is TGTGCCAGCAGCTTTTTTGCGGGGGAACTGGGCGAGCAGTACTTC.

This clone came up once. The chain combines TRBV7-2 with TRBJ1-3; D unclear. Germline V gene sequence: CDR1 SGHTA, CDR2 FQGNSA. V was pared by 7 bases and J by 4 bases, with 8 bases between. CDR3 length: 12 residues. The CDR3 here is CASTLQGNTIYF. Written as DNA, the CDR3 is TGTGCCAGCACCCTCCAGGGAAACACCATATATTTT.

This clone was observed a single time. CDR3: CASSLWADPSTDTQYF. The CDR3 coding sequence is TGCGCCAGCAGCTTGTGGGCAGACCCTAGCACAGATACGCAGTATTTT. This chain connects TRBV5-1 to TRBJ2-3, with D hard to call. Per germline, CDR1 SGHRS and CDR2 YFSETQ. V lost 1 base to trimming and J lost 0 bases, with 12 bases between them. The CDR3 contains 16 residues. The full variable domain, with the rest looked up from reference TRBV5-1 and TRBJ2-3, is KAGVTQTPRYLIKTRGQQVTLSCSPISGHRSVSWYQQTPGQGLQFLFEYFSETQRNKGNFPGRFSGRQFSNSRSEMNVSTLELGDSALYLCASSLWADPSTDTQYFGPGTRLTVL.

V and J are TRBV7-3 and TRBJ2-7; the match to TRBD1 covers 7 bases. Germline loops: CDR1 SGHTA, CDR2 FQGTGA. The CDR3 runs to 13 residues. Trimming took 5 bases from V and 2 from J; bases not matched to a gene: 3. The CDR3 region has the DNA TGTGCCAGCAGCCTCGGGACAGCCTACGAGCAGTACTTC. This encodes CASSLGTAYEQYF.

The rearrangement joins TRBV5-5 to TRBJ2-3; 11 bases are shared with TRBD1. Trimming cost V 4 bases and J 3 bases; bases outside gene matches: 7. CDR1 is SGHKS, CDR2 YYEKEE, per germline (reference sequence). The CDR3 is made up of 16 amino acids. The CDR3 sequence: CASSTWTGGYTDTQYF. The CDR3 DNA follows: TGTGCCAGCAGCACCTGGACAGGGGGCTATACAGATACGCAGTATTTT.

This chain uses TRBV3-1 (or the pseudogene TRBV3-2) with TRBJ2-1; D remains unclear. CDR3 length: 13 residues. V lost 1 base, J lost 12 bases, and 13 bases lay in between. The germline gives CDR1 LGHDT, CDR2 YNNKEL (reference sequence). CDR3 protein: CASSQGGQVGQFF. The DNA for the CDR3 is TGTGCCAGCAGCCAAGGTGGGCAGGTAGGGCAGTTCTTC.

The rearrangement links TRBV27 to TRBJ1-4, with D tentatively TRBD1 (6 bases). Germline lookup yields CDR1 MNHEY and CDR2 SMNVEV (reference sequence). The CDR3 runs 13 residues. Trimming took off 8 bases at V and 8 bases at J, with 15 bases between the two ends. CDR3 sequence (DNA): TGTGCCAGCTCAGGGGCTTTCGGAGAAAAACTGTTTTTT. Translating gives CASSGAFGEKLFF.

V usage is TRBV14 and J usage is TRBJ2-5; the D gene is possibly TRBD1 (6 bases). Germline V CDR1 and CDR2: SGHDN, FVKESK. The CDR3 is 13 residues long. V was trimmed by 2 bases and J by 6 bases, leaving 10 bases between them. CDR3 sequence (DNA): TGTGCCAGCAGCCAATCAACAGGGAAGACCCAGTACTTC. It codes for CASSQSTGKTQYF.

The chain recombines TRBV18 with TRBJ1-3; D might be TRBD1 (5 bases). The CDR3 covers 18 residues. V was shortened by 3 bases and J by 0 bases, with 18 bases between the two germline ends. In germline, CDR1 is KGHSH, CDR2 LQKENI. DNA for the CDR3: TGTGCCAGCTCACCGAGAAGTGGGGAGGGGAGCTCTGGAAACACCATATATTTT. It translates to CASSPRSGEGSSGNTIYF.

This clone has at least ten counts. The chain uses TRBV6-5 and TRBJ2-5; D perhaps matches TRBD1 (5 bases). The germline gives CDR1 MNHEY, CDR2 SVGAGI. The CDR3 runs to 13 residues. Trimming took 8 bases from V and 4 from J, leaving 14 bases between them. The CDR3 protein is CASEDLRGETQYF. The CDR3 DNA reads as TGTGCCAGCGAAGACTTAAGGGGAGAGACCCAGTACTTC.

This chain joins TRBV15 and TRBJ2-1; the D gene is possibly TRBD2 (5 bases). The germline V gene encodes CDR1 LNHNV and CDR2 YYDKDF (reference sequence). V dropped 0 bases and J dropped 6 bases, with 9 bases sitting between them. This CDR3 is 14 amino acids long. The CDR3, as DNA: TGTGCCACCAGCAGAGATCGGCTAGCCAATGAGCAGTTCTTC. Protein product: CATSRDRLANEQFF.

The chain uses TRBV19 and TRBJ1-2; D remains ambiguous. Germline V gene lookup returns CDR1 LNHDA and CDR2 SQIVND (reference sequence). The CDR3 is 12 residues long. Trimming cost V 5 bases and J 7 bases, with 11 bases left between them. The CDR3 loop reads CASSPRDVGYTF. DNA of the CDR3: TGTGCCAGTAGTCCCCGGGATGTTGGCTACACCTTC.

This rearrangement joins TRBV28 to TRBJ1-2; 10 nucleotides match TRBD1. The J segment lost 5 bases and the V segment lost 2 bases, leaving 11 bases of the junction unmatched. The germline gives CDR1 MDHEN, CDR2 SYDVKM. There are 17 residues in the CDR3. CDR3 region: CASSLGSAGQGKYGYTF. The CDR3 DNA is TGTGCCAGCAGTTTAGGCTCGGCGGGACAGGGGAAGTATGGCTACACCTTC.

The V call is TRBV13, the J call TRBJ2-1; D gene uncertain. CDR3 length equals 16 residues. The V and J ends lost 5 bases and 4 bases respectively, with 18 bases between them. From germline, CDR1 is PRHDT and CDR2 FYEKMQ (reference sequence). CDR3 DNA sequence: TGTGCCAGCAGCGTGCGTGGCGGAAAGGCTTACAATGAGCAGTTCTTC. This sequence encodes CASSVRGGKAYNEQFF.

The chain uses TRBV18 and TRBJ2-2; D is unresolved. V lost 0 bases and J 2 bases, leaving 4 bases between the germline ends. This CDR3 has 14 amino acids. Germline CDR1 reads KGHSH; CDR2 reads LQKENI. CDR3 DNA: TGTGCCAGCTCACCACCCGGTAACACCGGGGAGCTGTTTTTT. This encodes CASSPPGNTGELFF.

The chain uses TRBV5-1 and TRBJ2-3; D is possibly TRBD1 (6 bases). CDR3 size: 15 residues. V lost 4 bases and J 0 bases, leaving 12 bases between the germline ends. Germline lookup yields CDR1 SGHRS and CDR2 YFSETQ. The CDR3 loop reads CASSQIDRSTDTQYF. As DNA, the CDR3 is TGCGCCAGCAGCCAGATCGACAGGAGCACAGATACGCAGTATTTT.

This clone came up a few times. The chain links TRBV9 to TRBJ2-2; 7 bases line up with TRBD2. Trimming took 3 bases from V and 5 from J; bases not matched to a gene: 7. This CDR3 spans 15 amino acids. The V gene's germline CDR1 is SGDLS and CDR2 YYNGEE. The CDR3 DNA is TGTGCCAGCAGCGGGGGAGCACTAGCGACCGGGGAGCTGTTTTTT. Amino acids: CASSGGALATGELFF.